The 26 T cell receptor beta chains listed next were all sequenced from one sample in a study of early T cells in non-severe SARS-CoV-2 infection. TCRdb re-called the 5' RACE reads through MiXCR, storing one row per CDR3 protein. The sample consists of about 50,000 distinct CDR3 sequences, approximately 15% of them appearing once. The sequencing here drew on whole blood, taken at baseline. All receptors derive from an adult who was a healthcare worker with PCR-confirmed SARS-CoV-2 infection or an uninfected control (not recorded which).

Many counts were recorded for this clonotype. This chain links TRBV10-2 with TRBJ2-7; TRBD1 matches at 9 bases. This CDR3 has 15 residues. Germline values: CDR1 WSHSY, CDR2 SAAADI. Germline trimming cut 5 bases from V and 2 bases from J; bases unmatched to any gene: 7. In DNA, the CDR3 is TGCGCCAGCAGTTCGCGGAGACAGGGGGCCTACGAGCAGTACTTC. Its protein is CASSSRRQGAYEQYF.

The chain recombines TRBV5-1 with TRBJ2-3, with 11 bases aligning to TRBD2. There are 17 residues in the CDR3. Germline V gives CDR1 SGHRS, CDR2 YFSETQ. The V and J ends lost 2 bases and 4 bases, in that order; junction bases with no gene match: 9. The CDR3 DNA sequence: TGCGCCAGCAGCTTATCCCTGACTAGCGGGGAGTCAGATACGCAGTATTTT. Protein product: CASSLSLTSGESDTQYF.

The chain links TRBV3-2 to TRBJ2-6; TRBD1, the table's D call, was not compared with the DNA. TRBV3-2 is reported as a pseudogene. The CDR3 runs to 18 residues. CDR3 DNA: TGTGCCAGCAGCCAAAGCGGACAGGGGGTCTCTGGGGCCAACGTCCTGACTTTC. This encodes CASSQSGQGVSGANVLTF.

This clonotype has at least ten counts. The chain couples TRBV4-2 to TRBJ2-5; a possible D gene is TRBD2 (5 bases). The CDR3 consists of 17 residues. V was shortened by 4 bases and J by 0 bases, with 18 bases between the two germline ends. CDR1 and CDR2 (germline): LGHNA, YNFKEQ. The CDR3 sequence is CASSRMRRTKYQETQYF. DNA of the CDR3: TGTGCCAGCAGCCGGATGAGGAGGACCAAGTACCAAGAGACCCAGTACTTC.

This clonotype was counted between two and nine times. The chain carries TRBV20-1 and TRBJ2-3; D not resolved. This CDR3 comprises 12 residues. Germline CDR1 DFQATT, CDR2 SNEGSKA (reference sequence). Trimming took 5 bases from V and 8 from J, leaving 14 bases between them. The chain's CDR3 is CSAPAPLATQYF. The CDR3 nucleotides are TGCAGTGCTCCTGCCCCACTTGCTACGCAGTATTTT.

This clonotype has just a few counts. The rearrangement links TRBV7-2 to TRBJ2-3; the D is unclear. The germline V gene has CDR1 SGHTA and CDR2 FQGNSA. CDR3 size: 14 residues. Trimming took 4 bases from V and 4 from J, leaving 12 bases between them. This chain's CDR3 is CASSSSITPDTQYF. CDR3 bases: TGTGCCAGCAGCTCTTCTATTACCCCAGATACGCAGTATTTT.

The chain employs TRBV6-1 and TRBJ1-1, with D maybe TRBD1 (5 bases). This CDR3 has 16 amino acids. Trimming removed 3 bases at V and 1 base at J, with 15 bases between. Germline CDR1 is MNHNS and CDR2 is SASEGT. CDR3 bases: TGTGCCAGCAGTGAGAGGGCGGGGCCCGGGAACACTGAAGCTTTCTTT. It encodes CASSERAGPGNTEAFF.

The chain employs TRBV5-6 and TRBJ2-7; a weak D match, TRBD2 (6 bases). Germline values: CDR1 SGHDT, CDR2 YYEEEE. The V and J ends lost 3 bases and 4 bases respectively, with 14 bases between them. The CDR3 covers 14 residues. CDR3 residues: CASSSAGRGYEQYF. The CDR3 DNA reads as TGTGCCAGCAGCTCCGCGGGGCGGGGATACGAGCAGTACTTC.

This clonotype occurred a few times. The CDR3 here is CASSESRARAIETQYF. CDR3 bases: TGTGCCAGCAGTGAAAGCAGGGCCAGGGCCATCGAGACCCAGTACTTC. The chain links TRBV25-1 to TRBJ2-5; D is possibly TRBD1 (5 bases). Trimming cost V 2 bases and J 5 bases, with 18 bases left between them. Germline assignment: CDR1 MGHDK and CDR2 SYGVNS. This CDR3 region has 16 residues.

The rearrangement uses TRBV7-8 and TRBJ1-1; the D gene is possibly TRBD1 (5 bases). Germline values: CDR1 SGHVS, CDR2 FQNEAQ. V was clipped by 2 bases and J by 2 bases, with 12 bases between them. The CDR3 runs to 15 residues. Here the CDR3 DNA reads TGTGCCAGCAGCTTAAGGGTTAGGGGAAACACTGAAGCTTTCTTT. This gives the protein CASSLRVRGNTEAFF.

J is TRBJ2-3 and V is TRBV5-1; D is unclear. The germline CDR1 and CDR2 sequences are SGHRS and YFSETQ. CDR3 length: 15 residues. The V and J ends lost 7 bases and 2 bases respectively, with 17 bases between them. CDR3: CASSVVPQSTDTQYF. CDR3 nucleotide sequence: TGCGCCAGCTCAGTTGTACCTCAATCCACAGATACGCAGTATTTT.

This clonotype appeared a few times. J is TRBJ1-2 and V is TRBV4-1, with 10 nucleotides matching TRBD1. CDR1 and CDR2 from the germline V gene are MGHRA and YSYEKL. This CDR3 region has 18 residues. V shed 1 base and J 2 bases; nucleotides not matched to a gene: 10. CDR3 nucleotide sequence: TGCGCCAGCAGCCAAGCGTGGGTGACAGGGGGCTTCAACTATGGCTACACCTTC. Translated, it gives CASSQAWVTGGFNYGYTF.

The chain uses TRBV6-5 and TRBJ2-5; 11 positions agree with TRBD1. Germline CDR1 and CDR2: MNHEY and SVGAGI. The CDR3 runs to 17 residues. Unmatched junction bases numbered 6, after V lost 0 bases and J lost 3 bases. CDR3 loop: CASSYSKGQGAEETQYF. The CDR3 DNA reads as TGTGCCAGCAGTTACTCGAAAGGACAGGGGGCGGAAGAGACCCAGTACTTC.

The chain joins TRBV5-1 to TRBJ2-5, with TRBD2 matching over 8 bases. Germline CDR1 and CDR2: SGHRS and YFSETQ. The CDR3 extends over 16 amino acids. J lost 3 bases, V lost 3 bases, and 10 bases had no gene match. The CDR3 DNA reads as TGCGCCAGCAGCTCCCAGCGGGAGACGCGGGAAGAGACCCAGTACTTC. Translation: CASSSQRETREETQYF.

This clonotype was observed a single time. A read error may explain this, as a much larger clone is one base away. The chain combines TRBV5-5 with TRBJ2-3; D perhaps matches TRBD1 (5 bases). Germline loops: CDR1 SGHKS, CDR2 YYEKEE (reference sequence). The CDR3 has 14 amino acids. The CDR3 region is CAGSSAQASDTQYF. CDR3 DNA sequence: TGTGCCGGCAGCTCTGCACAGGCATCAGATACGCAGTATTTT.

This clonotype appeared a few times. The V call is TRBV5-1, the J call TRBJ2-7, with 7 bases fitting TRBD1. This CDR3 region has 13 residues. V lost 0 bases to trimming and J lost 7 bases; unmatched junction nucleotides: 4. The V gene's germline CDR1 is SGHRS and CDR2 YFSETQ. The CDR3 sequence: CASSLVGGREQYF. The CDR3 region has the DNA TGCGCCAGCAGCTTGGTAGGGGGCCGGGAGCAGTACTTC.

This clonotype was recorded a few times. This chain joins TRBV2 and TRBJ1-1; D unclear. The CDR3 contains 12 residues. Trimming stripped 8 bases from V and 0 bases from J, with 7 bases between. Germline V gene sequence: CDR1 SNHLY, CDR2 FYNNEI. DNA for the CDR3: TGTGCCAGCGCAGCCATGAACACTGAAGCTTTCTTT. Translated: CASAAMNTEAFF.

The V and J genes are TRBV6-6 and TRBJ2-3, with 15 positions matching TRBD2. The length of the CDR3 is 18 residues. V gave up 6 bases and J gave up 1 base; unmatched junction bases: 8. Germline V gives CDR1 MNHNY, CDR2 SVGAGI (reference sequence). The CDR3 spells CASSWTSGGASGTDTQYF. CDR3 bases: TGTGCCAGCAGCTGGACTAGCGGGGGGGCTTCGGGCACAGATACGCAGTATTTT.

The sample holds a few counts of this clonotype. The chain is built from TRBV3-1 and TRBJ2-1; D is possibly TRBD1 (5 bases). Trimming shortened V by 4 bases and J by 3 bases, and 10 bases separated the two germline ends. This CDR3 contains 14 residues. Germline lookup yields CDR1 LGHDT and CDR2 YNNKEL (reference sequence). CDR3 nucleotide sequence: TGTGCCAGCAGCCCACAGGAAAGCTACAATGAGCAGTTCTTC. Protein product: CASSPQESYNEQFF.

Comment on this clonotype: A junction end diverges from the germline sequence, so it may reflect a read error. The chain couples TRBV7-7 to TRBJ2-3; 7 positions agree with TRBD1. Germline-derived CDR1 and CDR2 are SSHAT and FNYEAQ (reference sequence). This CDR3 has 19 amino acids. CDR3: CASSRLPSYPGQSPDTQYF. Written as DNA, the CDR3 is TGTGCTAGCAGCCGATTACCCAGCTATCCGGGACAGAGCCCAGATACGCAGTATTTT.

The V and J genes are TRBV5-1 and TRBJ2-2, with D possibly matching TRBD1 (6 bases). Looked up from germline, CDR1 is SGHRS and CDR2 is YFSETQ. Trimming took off 4 bases at V and 2 bases at J, with 12 bases between the two ends. CDR3 length equals 15 residues. This CDR3 reads CASSLRTDNTGELFF. CDR3 in DNA: TGCGCCAGCAGCCTTCGGACAGATAACACCGGGGAGCTGTTTTTT.

There are many counts of this clonotype. The CDR3 sequence: CASSMRQPTNYGYTF. In nucleotides, the CDR3 is TGTGCCAGCAGCATGCGACAGCCGACTAACTATGGCTACACCTTC. This rearrangement joins TRBV13 to TRBJ1-2, with D possibly being TRBD1 (5 bases). V shed 5 bases and J shed 0 bases, with 13 bases lying between them. Germline CDR1 PRHDT, CDR2 FYEKMQ (reference sequence). CDR3 length equals 15 residues. The complete variable domain, with remaining parts taken from reference TRBV13 and TRBJ1-2, reads AAGVIQSPRHLIKEKRETATLKCYPIPRHDTVYWYQQGPGQDPQFLISFYEKMQSDKGSIPDRFSAQQFSDYHSELNMSSLELGDSALYFCASSMRQPTNYGYTFGSGTRLTVV.

This clonotype was seen more than once but under ten times. The CDR3 DNA reads as TGCAGCGTTGTGGCGGGAGGAACAGATACGCAGTATTTT. Its translation: CSVVAGGTDTQYF. The chain recombines TRBV29-1 with TRBJ2-3, with 8 bases lining up with TRBD2. The CDR3 extends over 13 amino acids. In germline, CDR1 is SQVTM, CDR2 ANQGSEA. The ends lost 4 bases at V and 3 bases at J; junction bases unmatched: 3.

This clonotype was counted between two and nine times. J is TRBJ2-3 and V is TRBV4-2; a possible D gene is TRBD2 (5 bases). V was shortened by 1 base and J by 3 bases, with 8 bases between the two germline ends. Germline CDR1 LGHNA, CDR2 YNFKEQ. This CDR3 is 14 amino acids long. The CDR3 protein is CASSQAAGTDTQYF. For the CDR3, the DNA is TGTGCCAGCAGCCAAGCTGCGGGTACAGATACGCAGTATTTT.

This chain joins TRBV28 and TRBJ2-7; D may be TRBD1 (5 bases). The ends were cut back, 3 bases at V and 2 bases at J, with 8 bases in the middle. The CDR3 is 13 amino acids. CDR1 MDHEN and CDR2 SYDVKM come from the germline V gene. This CDR3 is CASSFQGPYEQYF. CDR3 coding DNA: TGTGCCAGCAGTTTTCAGGGTCCCTACGAGCAGTACTTC.

This clonotype was recorded many times. The gene calls are TRBV7-3 and TRBJ2-1; 9 nucleotides line up with TRBD1. This CDR3 comprises 15 residues. Germline V gives CDR1 SGHTA, CDR2 FQGTGA. The junction had 7 bases not matched to a gene; V was cut back by 1 base and J by 9 bases. This chain's CDR3 is CASSLMGQGNGEQFF. The CDR3 nucleotides read TGTGCCAGCAGCTTAATGGGACAGGGTAACGGTGAGCAGTTCTTC.